The rows below give T cell receptor beta chains drawn from one sample of a study of blood T cell repertoires in COVID-19. Assay: immunoSEQ multiplex PCR; the TCRdb copy retains only in-frame clones and omits some. The data show more than 200,000 clones, with around four fifths seen just once and around 4% held by the top ten. Sequenced material: peripheral blood. The receptor source for this set is a man in his sixties with acute or convalescent COVID-19. CDR3s include the opening cysteine and the closing phenylalanine or tryptophan. Fields, in order: CDR3 DNA, CDR3 protein, V gene, clone size, CDR3 length, J gene, D gene. D genes are given only for firm matches. Where a row states a size, it is once, few, many or the class of an expanded clone; other rows omit it.

TGTGCCAGCAGTTCCCCTTCGCGGTGGGCGGGACCAGACCAAGAGACCCAGTACTTC | CASSSPSRWAGPDQETQYF | TRBV28 | few | 19 | TRBJ2-5 | -
TGTGCCAGCAGCCCTCGTATTGGGGCCGACACCGGGGAGCTGTTTTTT | CASSPRIGADTGELFF | TRBV7-6 | - | 16 | TRBJ2-2 | -
TGTGCCAGCAGTGAAGCGCCCCGCAGGAACACTGAAGCTTTCTTT | CASSEAPRRNTEAFF | TRBV6-1 | - | 15 | TRBJ1-1 | -
TGTGCCAGCAGCTATCAGGAAAACACTGAAGCTTTCTTT | CASSYQENTEAFF | TRBV7-9 | - | 13 | TRBJ1-1 | -
TGTGCCAGCAGAACCGGGACTAACTATGGCTACACCTTC | CASRTGTNYGYTF | TRBV27 | - | 13 | TRBJ1-2 | -
TGTGCCAGCAGCCTAAGACAGGGCGGAAGCAATCAGCCCCAGCATTTT | CASSLRQGGSNQPQHF | TRBV2 | once | 16 | TRBJ1-5 | TRBD1
TGTGCCAGCAGCCTGCGGGACGGAACCTACGAGCAGTACTTC | CASSLRDGTYEQYF | TRBV13 | - | 14 | TRBJ2-7 | -
TGTGCCAGCAGTTATAGCATACAGGCCTACACTGAAGCTTTCTTT | CASSYSIQAYTEAFF | TRBV6-5 | - | 15 | TRBJ1-1 | -
TGTGCCAGCATGCCCCAGGCCATCAAAAACATTCAGTACTTC | CASMPQAIKNIQYF | TRBV28 | - | 14 | TRBJ2-4 | -
TGTGCCAGCAGCTTAGTTTCTAGCGGGAGGCGAGAGCAGTACTTC | CASSLVSSGRREQYF | TRBV7-9 | - | 15 | TRBJ2-7 | TRBD2
TGTGCCAGCAGTGAAGAGGCCGGGACAGGGAAGGCTTTCTTT | CASSEEAGTGKAFF | TRBV6-1 | - | 14 | TRBJ1-1 | TRBD1
TGTGCCAGCATACGAGCGGGGGGCACAGATACGCAGTATTTT | CASIRAGGTDTQYF | TRBV6-6 | - | 14 | TRBJ2-3 | TRBD2
TGTGCCAGCTCACCATCGACAGGATCGCCCTACGAGCAGTACTTC | CASSPSTGSPYEQYF | TRBV18 | - | 15 | TRBJ2-7 | -
TGTGCCAGCAGCCCGCGGGCCACAGATACGCAGTATTTT | CASSPRATDTQYF | TRBV11-3 | - | 13 | TRBJ2-3 | -
TGTGCCAGCAGCGTACAGGGGCTCTATGGCTACACCTTC | CASSVQGLYGYTF | TRBV7-2 | once | 13 | TRBJ1-2 | TRBD1
TGTGCCAGTAGTATAAGAACAGGGGGTCGAACTGAAGCTTTCTTT | CASSIRTGGRTEAFF | TRBV19 | - | 15 | TRBJ1-1 | TRBD1
TGTGCCAGCAGCTTGGGTCAGGGGGTAACCGGGGAGCTGTTTTTT | CASSLGQGVTGELFF | TRBV5-6 | - | 15 | TRBJ2-2 | TRBD1
TGTGCCAGCTCACTCGGACAGGGAGGGTCTGGGGCCAACGTCCTGACTTTC | CASSLGQGGSGANVLTF | TRBV18 | few | 17 | TRBJ2-6 | -
TGTGCCAGCAGACAGGCACAGGGTTACAATGAGCAGTTCTTC | CASRQAQGYNEQFF | TRBV2 | - | 14 | TRBJ2-1 | -
TGTGCCAGCAGCCGTGGGGGGGGGCAGGTAGATACGCAGTATTTT | CASSRGGGQVDTQYF | TRBV11-2 | - | 15 | TRBJ2-3 | -
TGTGCCAGCAGTTTAGGGGGCCAAAACATTCAGTACTTC | CASSLGGQNIQYF | TRBV28 | - | 13 | TRBJ2-4 | -
TGTGCCAGCAGCTTAGTGGGGACAGGGGAGTGGGCCACAGATACGCAGTATTTT | CASSLVGTGEWATDTQYF | TRBV7-9 | - | 18 | TRBJ2-3 | TRBD1